This T cell receptor beta chain was captured by sequencing in a study of cytomegalovirus exposure and HLA in healthy donors. Study information: From HLA-typed donors, an early data release held 70 million to 95 million unique TCRs. Out of around 360 genotyped donors, about 76% belonged to the Caucasian-associated ancestry cluster. Study-level findings and limits: In vitro confirmation showed a few CMV-associated chains to be CMV antigen specific.

Points on this clone: The antigen is unknown.

Germline V gene sequence: CDR1 WSHSY, CDR2 SAAADI. The CDR3 runs to 17 residues. Trimming removed 2 bases at V and 7 bases at J, with 20 bases between. Primers for the PCR totalled 60 Vbeta and 13 Jbeta. Only in-frame clones appear in the TCRdb table, and some are missing; sequencing was by immunoSEQ multiplex PCR. This sample's table reports tens of thousands of clones. The receptor was derived from a young man in good health and CMV-seropositive. Sequencing was performed on PBMCs. The rearrangement uses TRBV10-2 and TRBJ1-4; a weak D match, TRBD1 (6 bases). CDR3 sequence: CASSEPRPGGRGEKLFF. The CDR3 DNA reads TGCGCCAGCAGTGAGCCCCGACCGGGGGGGCGAGGTGAAAAACTGTTTTTT.